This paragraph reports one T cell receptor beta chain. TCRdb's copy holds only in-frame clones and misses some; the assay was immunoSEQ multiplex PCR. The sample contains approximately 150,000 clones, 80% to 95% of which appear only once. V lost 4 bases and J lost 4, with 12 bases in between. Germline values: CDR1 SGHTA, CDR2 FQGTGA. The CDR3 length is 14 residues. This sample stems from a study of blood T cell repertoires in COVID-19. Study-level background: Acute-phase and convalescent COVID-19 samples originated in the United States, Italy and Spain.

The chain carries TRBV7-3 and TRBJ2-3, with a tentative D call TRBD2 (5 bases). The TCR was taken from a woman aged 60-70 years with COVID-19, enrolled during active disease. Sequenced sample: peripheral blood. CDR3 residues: CASSSRTGPDTQYF. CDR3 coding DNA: TGTGCCAGCAGCTCCCGGACTGGTCCAGATACGCAGTATTTT.